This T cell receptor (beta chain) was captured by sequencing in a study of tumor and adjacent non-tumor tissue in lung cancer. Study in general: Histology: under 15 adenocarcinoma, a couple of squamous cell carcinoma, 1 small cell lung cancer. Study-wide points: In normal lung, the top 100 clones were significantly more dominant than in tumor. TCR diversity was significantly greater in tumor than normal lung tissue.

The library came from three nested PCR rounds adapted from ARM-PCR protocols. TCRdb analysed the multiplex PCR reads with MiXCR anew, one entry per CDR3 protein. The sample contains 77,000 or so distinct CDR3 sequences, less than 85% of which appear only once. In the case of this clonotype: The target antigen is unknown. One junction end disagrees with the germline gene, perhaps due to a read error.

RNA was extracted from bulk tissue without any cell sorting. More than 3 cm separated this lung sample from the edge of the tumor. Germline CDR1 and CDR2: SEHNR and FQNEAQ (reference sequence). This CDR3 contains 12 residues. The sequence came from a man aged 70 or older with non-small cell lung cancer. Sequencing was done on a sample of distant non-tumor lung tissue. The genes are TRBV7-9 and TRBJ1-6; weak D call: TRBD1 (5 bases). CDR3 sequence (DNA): TGTACCAGCAGCAACAGGAGTTCACCCCTTCACTTT. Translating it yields CTSSNRSSPLHF.